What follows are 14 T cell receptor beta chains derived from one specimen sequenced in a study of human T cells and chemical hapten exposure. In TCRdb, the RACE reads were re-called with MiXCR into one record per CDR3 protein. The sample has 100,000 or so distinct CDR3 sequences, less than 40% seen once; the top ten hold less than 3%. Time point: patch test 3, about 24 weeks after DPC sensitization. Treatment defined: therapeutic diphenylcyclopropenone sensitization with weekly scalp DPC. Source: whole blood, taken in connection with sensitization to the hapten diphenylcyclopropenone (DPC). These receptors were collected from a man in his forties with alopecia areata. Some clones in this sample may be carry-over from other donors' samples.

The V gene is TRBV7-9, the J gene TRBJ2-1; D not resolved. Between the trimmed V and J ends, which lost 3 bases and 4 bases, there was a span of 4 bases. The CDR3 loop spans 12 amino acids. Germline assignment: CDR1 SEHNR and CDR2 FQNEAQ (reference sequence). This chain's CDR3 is CASSLSYNEQFF. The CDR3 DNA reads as TGTGCCAGCAGCTTGTCGTACAATGAGCAGTTCTTC.

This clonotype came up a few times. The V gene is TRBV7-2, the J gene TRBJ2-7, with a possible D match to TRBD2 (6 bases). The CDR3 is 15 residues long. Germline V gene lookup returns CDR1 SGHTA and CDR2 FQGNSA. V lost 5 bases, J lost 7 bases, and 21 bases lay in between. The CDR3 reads CASSSTRGARDEQYF. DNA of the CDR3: TGTGCCAGCAGCAGCACCCGCGGGGCTCGGGATGAGCAGTACTTC.

Here the CDR3 DNA reads TGCGCCAGCAGCTTTGGGGACGTTCGGGAGACTGAAAAACTGTTTTTT. As protein: CASSFGDVRETEKLFF. The chain combines TRBV5-1 with TRBJ1-4; D is perhaps TRBD1 (5 bases). Germline V gene lookup returns CDR1 SGHRS and CDR2 YFSETQ. The CDR3 has 16 residues. The V end lost 2 bases, the J end lost 7 bases, and 18 bases lay between the germline ends.

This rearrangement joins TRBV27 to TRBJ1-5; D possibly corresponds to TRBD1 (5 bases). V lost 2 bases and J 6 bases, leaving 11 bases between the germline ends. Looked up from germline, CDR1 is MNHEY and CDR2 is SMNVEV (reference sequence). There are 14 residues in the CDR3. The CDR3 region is CASSLEGVGQPQHF. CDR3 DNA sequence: TGTGCCAGCAGTTTAGAAGGGGTAGGTCAGCCCCAGCATTTT.

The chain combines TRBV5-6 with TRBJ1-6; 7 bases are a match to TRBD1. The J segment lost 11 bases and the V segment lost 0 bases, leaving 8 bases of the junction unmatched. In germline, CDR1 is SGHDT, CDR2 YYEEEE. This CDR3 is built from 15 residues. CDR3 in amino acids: CASSLDRGARAPLHF. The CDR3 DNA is TGTGCCAGCAGCTTGGACAGGGGCGCCAGGGCACCCCTCCACTTT.

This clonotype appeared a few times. In nucleotides, the CDR3 is TGTGCCAGCAGTTCTAGCGGGAGGGCCAAGGACAAAAACATTCAGTACTTC. This codes for CASSSSGRAKDKNIQYF. J is TRBJ2-4 and V is TRBV6-6; the match to TRBD2 covers 12 bases. In germline, CDR1 is MNHNY, CDR2 SVGAGI (reference sequence). The length of the CDR3 is 17 residues. The ends lost 4 bases at V and 3 bases at J; junction bases unmatched: 7.

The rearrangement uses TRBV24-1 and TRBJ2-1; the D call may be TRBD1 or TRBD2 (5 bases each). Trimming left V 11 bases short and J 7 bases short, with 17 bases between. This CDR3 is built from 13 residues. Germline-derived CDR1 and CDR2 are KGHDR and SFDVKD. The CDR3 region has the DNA TGTGCCATCGGGACCCCGCTCAGAAATGAGCAGTTCTTC. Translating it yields CAIGTPLRNEQFF.

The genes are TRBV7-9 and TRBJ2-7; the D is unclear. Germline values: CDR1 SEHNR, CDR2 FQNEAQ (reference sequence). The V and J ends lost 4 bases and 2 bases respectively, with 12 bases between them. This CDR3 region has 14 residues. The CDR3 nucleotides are TGTGCCAGCAGCTCGGACCGCGTCCCCTACGAGCAGTACGTC. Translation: CASSSDRVPYEQYV.

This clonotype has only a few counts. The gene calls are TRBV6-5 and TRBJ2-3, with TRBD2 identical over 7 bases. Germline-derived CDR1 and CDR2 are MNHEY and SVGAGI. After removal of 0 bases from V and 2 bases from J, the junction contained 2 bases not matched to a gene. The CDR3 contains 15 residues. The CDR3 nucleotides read TGTGCCAGCAGTTACTCGGGAGGGTACACAGATACGCAGTATTTT. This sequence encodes CASSYSGGYTDTQYF.

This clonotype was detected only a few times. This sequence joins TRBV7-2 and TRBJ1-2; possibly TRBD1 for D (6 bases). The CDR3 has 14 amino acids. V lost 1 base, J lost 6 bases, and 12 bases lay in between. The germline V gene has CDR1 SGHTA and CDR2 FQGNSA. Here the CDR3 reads CASSLGQALHGYTF. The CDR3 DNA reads TGTGCCAGCAGCTTAGGACAGGCTTTGCATGGCTACACCTTC.

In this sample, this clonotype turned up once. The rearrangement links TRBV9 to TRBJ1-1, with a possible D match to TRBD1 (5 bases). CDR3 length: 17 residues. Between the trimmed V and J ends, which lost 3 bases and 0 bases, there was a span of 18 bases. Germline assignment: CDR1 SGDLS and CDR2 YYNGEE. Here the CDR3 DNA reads TGTGCCAGCAGCGCCCCTCCCTACTCAGGGCTGAACACTGAAGCTTTCTTT. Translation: CASSAPPYSGLNTEAFF.

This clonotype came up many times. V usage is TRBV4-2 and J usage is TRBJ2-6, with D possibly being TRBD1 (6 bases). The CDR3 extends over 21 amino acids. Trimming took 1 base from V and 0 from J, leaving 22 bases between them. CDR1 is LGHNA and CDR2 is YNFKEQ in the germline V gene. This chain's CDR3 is CASSQVWISGDSFSGANVLTF. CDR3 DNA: TGTGCCAGCAGCCAAGTTTGGATTTCAGGGGATTCATTCTCTGGGGCCAACGTCCTGACTTTC.

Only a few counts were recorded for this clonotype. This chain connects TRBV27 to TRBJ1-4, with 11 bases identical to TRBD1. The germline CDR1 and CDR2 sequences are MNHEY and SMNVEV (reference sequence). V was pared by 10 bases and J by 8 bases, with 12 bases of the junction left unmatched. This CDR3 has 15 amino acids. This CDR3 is CATRSGTGGREKLFF. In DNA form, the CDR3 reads TGTGCCACCAGATCTGGGACAGGGGGTAGAGAAAAACTGTTTTTT. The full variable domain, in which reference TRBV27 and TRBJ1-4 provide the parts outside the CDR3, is EAQVTQNPRYLITVTGKKLTVTCSQNMNHEYMSWYRQDPGLGLRQIYYSMNVEVTDKGDVPEGYKVSRKEKRNFPLILESPSPNQTSLYFCATRSGTGGREKLFFGSGTQLSVL.

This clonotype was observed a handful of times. CDR3 loop: CASSVGPENTEAFF. CDR3 nucleotide sequence: TGTGCCAGCAGCGTAGGTCCGGAGAACACTGAAGCTTTCTTT. The chain has TRBV9 and TRBJ1-1, with D uncertain. The germline V gene has CDR1 SGDLS and CDR2 YYNGEE. V was trimmed by 0 bases and J by 1 base, leaving 7 bases between them. The CDR3 contains 14 residues.